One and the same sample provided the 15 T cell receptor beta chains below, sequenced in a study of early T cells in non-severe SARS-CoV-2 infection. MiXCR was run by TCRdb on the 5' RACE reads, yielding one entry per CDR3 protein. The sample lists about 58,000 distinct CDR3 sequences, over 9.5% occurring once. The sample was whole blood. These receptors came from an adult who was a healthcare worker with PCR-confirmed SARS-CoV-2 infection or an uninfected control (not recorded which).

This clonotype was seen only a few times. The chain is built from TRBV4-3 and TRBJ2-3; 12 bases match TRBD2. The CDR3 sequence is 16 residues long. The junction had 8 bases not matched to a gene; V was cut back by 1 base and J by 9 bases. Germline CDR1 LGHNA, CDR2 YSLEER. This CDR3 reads CASSQGSWTSGITQYF. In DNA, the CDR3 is TGCGCCAGCAGCCAAGGATCTTGGACTAGCGGGATAACGCAGTATTTT.

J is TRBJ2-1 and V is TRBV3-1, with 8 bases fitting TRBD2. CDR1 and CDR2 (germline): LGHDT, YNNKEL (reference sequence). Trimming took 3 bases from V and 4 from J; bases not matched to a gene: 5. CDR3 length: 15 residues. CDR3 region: CASSQRGVRYNEQFF. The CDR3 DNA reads TGTGCCAGCAGCCAGCGGGGGGTCCGATACAATGAGCAGTTCTTC.

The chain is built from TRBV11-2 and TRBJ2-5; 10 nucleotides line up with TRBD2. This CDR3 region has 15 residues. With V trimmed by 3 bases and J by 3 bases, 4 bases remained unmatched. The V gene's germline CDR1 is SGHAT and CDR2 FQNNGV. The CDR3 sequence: CASSFSTSGKETQYF. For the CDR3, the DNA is TGTGCCAGCAGCTTTAGCACTAGCGGGAAAGAGACCCAGTACTTC.

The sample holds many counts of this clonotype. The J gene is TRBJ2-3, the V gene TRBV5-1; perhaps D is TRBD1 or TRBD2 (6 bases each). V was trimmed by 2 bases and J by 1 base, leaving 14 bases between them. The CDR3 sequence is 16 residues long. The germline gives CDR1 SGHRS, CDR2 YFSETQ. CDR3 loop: CASSFRGLTRTDTQYF. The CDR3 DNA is TGCGCCAGCAGCTTCCGGGGGCTCACCCGCACAGATACGCAGTATTTT.

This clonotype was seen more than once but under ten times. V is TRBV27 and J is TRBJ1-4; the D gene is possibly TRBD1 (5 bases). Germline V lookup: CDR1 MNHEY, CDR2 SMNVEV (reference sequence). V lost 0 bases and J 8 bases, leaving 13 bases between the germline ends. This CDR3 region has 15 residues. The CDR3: CASSLSSGVGEKLFF. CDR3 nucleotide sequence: TGTGCCAGCAGTTTATCTTCGGGGGTCGGGGAAAAACTGTTTTTT.

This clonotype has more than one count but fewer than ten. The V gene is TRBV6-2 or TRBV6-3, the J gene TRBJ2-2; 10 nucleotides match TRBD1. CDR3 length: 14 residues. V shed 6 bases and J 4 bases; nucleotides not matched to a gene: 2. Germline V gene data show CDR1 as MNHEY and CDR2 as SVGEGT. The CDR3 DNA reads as TGTGCCAGCAGCTGGACAGGGGGCACCGGGGAGCTGTTTTTT. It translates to CASSWTGGTGELFF.

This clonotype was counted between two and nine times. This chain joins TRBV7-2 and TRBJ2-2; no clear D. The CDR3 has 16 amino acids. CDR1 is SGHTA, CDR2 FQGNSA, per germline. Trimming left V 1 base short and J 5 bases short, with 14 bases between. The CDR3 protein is CASSLVLLRQTGELFF. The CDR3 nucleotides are TGTGCCAGCAGCTTAGTACTTCTTCGGCAGACCGGGGAGCTGTTTTTT.

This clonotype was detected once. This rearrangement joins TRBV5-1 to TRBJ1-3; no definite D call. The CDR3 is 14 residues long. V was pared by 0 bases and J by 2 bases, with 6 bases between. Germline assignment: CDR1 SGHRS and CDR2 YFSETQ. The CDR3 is CASSLDQPGNTIYF. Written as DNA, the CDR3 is TGCGCCAGCAGCTTGGACCAGCCTGGAAACACCATATATTTT.

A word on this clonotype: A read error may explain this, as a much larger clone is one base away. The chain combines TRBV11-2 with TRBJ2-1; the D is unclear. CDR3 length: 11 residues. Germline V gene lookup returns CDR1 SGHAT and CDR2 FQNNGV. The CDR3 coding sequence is TGTGCCAGCAGCGTTTGGGATGAGCAGATCTTC. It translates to CASSVWDEQIF.

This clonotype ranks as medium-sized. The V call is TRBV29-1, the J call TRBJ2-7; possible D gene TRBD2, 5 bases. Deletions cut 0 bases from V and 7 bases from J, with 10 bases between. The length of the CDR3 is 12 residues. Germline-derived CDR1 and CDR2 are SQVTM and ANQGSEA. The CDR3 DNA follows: TGCAGCGTTGAAGAAGGTCGAGGGGAGCAGTACTTC. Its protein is CSVEEGRGEQYF.

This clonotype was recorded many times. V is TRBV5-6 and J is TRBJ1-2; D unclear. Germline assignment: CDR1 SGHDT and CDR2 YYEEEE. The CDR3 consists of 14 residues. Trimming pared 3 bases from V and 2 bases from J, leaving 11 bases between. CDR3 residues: CASSSLGLNYGYTF. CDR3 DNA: TGTGCCAGCAGCTCCCTGGGCCTGAACTATGGCTACACCTTC.

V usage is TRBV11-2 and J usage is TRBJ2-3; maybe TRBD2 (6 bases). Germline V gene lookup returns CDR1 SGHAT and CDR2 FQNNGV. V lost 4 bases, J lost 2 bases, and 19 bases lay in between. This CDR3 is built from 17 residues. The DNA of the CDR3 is TGTGCCAGCAGCTCTATACTCGTGGGGGGAGACACAGATACGCAGTATTTT. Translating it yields CASSSILVGGDTDTQYF.

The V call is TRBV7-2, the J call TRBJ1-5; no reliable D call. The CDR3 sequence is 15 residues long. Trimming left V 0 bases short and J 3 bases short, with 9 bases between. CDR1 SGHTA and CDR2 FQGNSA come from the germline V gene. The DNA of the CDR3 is TGTGCCAGCAGCTTAGCATCGTCCCTCAATCAGCCCCAGCATTTT. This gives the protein CASSLASSLNQPQHF.

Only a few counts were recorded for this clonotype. CDR3 region: CSARLAEDYEQYF. CDR3 DNA: TGCAGCGCGCGACTAGCGGAGGACTACGAGCAGTACTTC. The chain employs TRBV29-1 and TRBJ2-7, with 9 bases identical to TRBD2. The V gene's germline CDR1 is SQVTM and CDR2 ANQGSEA. The CDR3 extends over 13 amino acids. The junction had 7 bases not matched to a gene; V was cut back by 7 bases and J by 3 bases.

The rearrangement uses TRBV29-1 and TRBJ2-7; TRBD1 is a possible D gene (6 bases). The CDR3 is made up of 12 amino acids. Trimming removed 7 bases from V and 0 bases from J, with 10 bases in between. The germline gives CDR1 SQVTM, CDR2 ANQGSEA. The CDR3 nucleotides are TGCAGCGCTGGGACATACTCCTACGAGCAGTACTTC. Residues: CSAGTYSYEQYF.